Each of the 29 T cell receptor beta chains below was sequenced from the same sample in a study of blood T cell repertoires in COVID-19. TCRdb's table, derived via immunoSEQ multiplex PCR, lists solely in-frame clones and lacks some. The sample includes approximately 200,000 clones, roughly 83% seen only once; the top ten take 5.5% to 7%. The sample taken for sequencing was peripheral blood. The receptors were sampled from a woman aged 35 to 49 with COVID-19, enrolled during active disease.

The genes are TRBV7-9 and TRBJ1-4; D is uncertain. V lost 8 bases and J 6 bases, leaving 16 bases between the germline ends. The CDR3 extends over 14 amino acids. Per the germline V gene, CDR1 is SEHNR and CDR2 is FQNEAQ (reference sequence). CDR3 nucleotide sequence: TGTGCCAGCTCACTTGCGGCAACCGATGAAAAACTGTTTTTT. Its protein product is CASSLAATDEKLFF. Looking up the rest from reference TRBV7-9 and TRBJ1-4 gives the full variable domain: DTGVSQNPRHKITKRGQNVTFRCDPISEHNRLYWYRQTLGQGPEFLTYFQNEAQLEKSRLLSDRFSAERPKGSFSTLEIQRTEQGDSAMYLCASSLAATDEKLFFGSGTQLSVL.

The chain links TRBV4-1 to TRBJ1-2; D may be TRBD1 (5 bases). Germline V gene sequence: CDR1 MGHRA, CDR2 YSYEKL. Trimming left V 0 bases short and J 4 bases short, with 15 bases between. There are 16 residues in the CDR3. DNA of the CDR3: TGCGCCAGCAGCCAAGATGCGGGGGGTACAACCTATGGCTACACCTTC. The encoded protein is CASSQDAGGTTYGYTF.

The J gene is TRBJ2-7, the V gene TRBV15; the D is unclear. This CDR3 spans 15 amino acids. V gave up 0 bases and J gave up 0 bases, with 9 bases separating them. Germline V gene data show CDR1 as LNHNV and CDR2 as YYDKDF (reference sequence). CDR3 region: CATSRDVAVSYEQYF. In nucleotides, the CDR3 is TGTGCCACCAGCAGAGATGTGGCTGTCTCCTACGAGCAGTACTTC.

The table lists this clone with a count of one. This rearrangement joins TRBV19 to TRBJ2-1; no reliable D call. This CDR3 comprises 13 residues. V shed 5 bases and J shed 6 bases, with 11 bases lying between them. Germline-derived CDR1 and CDR2 are LNHDA and SQIVND (reference sequence). The CDR3 is CASSYSRGNEQFF. CDR3 DNA: TGTGCCAGTAGTTATTCTAGAGGCAATGAGCAGTTCTTC.

The V and J genes are TRBV27 and TRBJ1-2; 7 bases fit TRBD1. Germline V gives CDR1 MNHEY, CDR2 SMNVEV (reference sequence). V was clipped by 3 bases and J by 4 bases; unmatched bases: 11. CDR3 length: 16 residues. The CDR3 region has the DNA TGTGCCAGCAGTTTCTCCGGGACAGAGTCTCTCTATGGCTACACCTTC. Protein product: CASSFSGTESLYGYTF.

J is TRBJ1-2 and V is TRBV2; the match to TRBD1 covers 7 bases. The ends lost 2 bases at V and 7 bases at J; junction bases unmatched: 10. Germline loops: CDR1 SNHLY, CDR2 FYNNEI. The CDR3 runs to 15 residues. The CDR3 coding sequence is TGTGCCAGCAGTGAAACGGGTGGTCAGGGGGGTGGCTACACCTTC. Its translation is CASSETGGQGGGYTF.

The chain has TRBV15 and TRBJ1-4; no reliable D call. The CDR3 is made up of 15 amino acids. Trimming took 4 bases from V and 0 from J, leaving 9 bases between them. The germline V gene encodes CDR1 LNHNV and CDR2 YYDKDF (reference sequence). The CDR3 sequence is CATSTDTATNEKLFF. CDR3 nucleotide sequence: TGTGCCACCAGCACAGACACTGCAACTAATGAAAAACTGTTTTTT.

This chain joins TRBV3-1 (or the pseudogene TRBV3-2) and TRBJ1-3; possible D gene TRBD1, 5 bases. Germline CDR1 is LGHDT and CDR2 is YNNKEL (reference sequence). The germline V and J ends were trimmed by 3 bases and 0 bases, with 9 bases remaining between them. This CDR3 contains 15 residues. CDR3 coding DNA: TGTGCCAGCAGCCAGGGACTCACCTCTGGAAACACCATATATTTT. It codes for CASSQGLTSGNTIYF.

This clone was seen just once. V gene TRBV11-2 combines with J gene TRBJ2-1; 12 nucleotides match TRBD2. Germline CDR1 reads SGHAT; CDR2 reads FQNNGV. This CDR3 has 15 residues. With 3 bases clipped from V and 3 bases from J, the junction kept 0 bases outside the gene matches. The CDR3 region has the DNA TGTGCCAGCAGCTTGACTAGCGGGAGCTACAATGAGCAGTTCTTC. It encodes CASSLTSGSYNEQFF.

The chain couples TRBV4-3 to TRBJ1-2, with a tentative D call TRBD1 (5 bases). V lost 0 bases and J lost 0, with 8 bases in between. Germline CDR1 reads LGHNA; CDR2 reads YSLEER. The CDR3 covers 15 residues. The CDR3 loop reads CASSQETAPNYGYTF. The CDR3 DNA reads as TGCGCCAGCAGCCAAGAGACAGCTCCTAACTATGGCTACACCTTC.

The chain carries TRBV5-1 and TRBJ1-5; D not certain. The CDR3 contains 15 residues. The germline V gene encodes CDR1 SGHRS and CDR2 YFSETQ. The V gene lost 0 bases and the J gene lost 7 bases, with 14 bases spanning the gap. CDR3 sequence: CASSLVGSGEQPQHF. CDR3 bases: TGCGCCAGCAGCTTGGTCGGCTCCGGGGAGCAGCCCCAGCATTTT.

This chain connects TRBV19 to TRBJ1-3; the match to TRBD1 covers 8 bases. The germline gives CDR1 LNHDA, CDR2 SQIVND (reference sequence). The CDR3 is 16 residues long. Losses at the gene ends were 6 bases for V and 0 bases for J; bases not matched to a gene: 7. The CDR3 DNA follows: TGTGCCAGTAGCCGGACAGGGTCGAGCTCTGGAAACACCATATATTTT. Its protein is CASSRTGSSSGNTIYF.

V gene TRBV2 combines with J gene TRBJ1-6, with 9 bases that match TRBD1. The length of the CDR3 is 16 residues. Germline V gene data show CDR1 as SNHLY and CDR2 as FYNNEI. Trimming took 4 bases from V and 7 from J; bases not matched to a gene: 8. The CDR3 region has the DNA TGTGCCAGCAGTGGGGCGACAGGGGGTATGAATTCACCCCTCCACTTT. It yields the protein CASSGATGGMNSPLHF.

In this sample, this clone turned up many times. This chain links TRBV3-1 (or the pseudogene TRBV3-2) with TRBJ2-7; D is perhaps TRBD2 (6 bases). CDR3 size: 14 residues. CDR1 and CDR2 from the germline V gene are LGHDT and YNNKEL (reference sequence). V lost 0 bases, J lost 3 bases, and 9 bases lay in between. The DNA for the CDR3 is TGTGCCAGCAGCCAAGAGACGGACTACTACGAGCAGTACTTC. This sequence encodes CASSQETDYYEQYF.

This sequence joins TRBV9 and TRBJ2-3; possible D gene TRBD1, 6 bases. CDR3 length equals 15 residues. Trimming took off 0 bases at V and 2 bases at J, with 10 bases between the two ends. CDR1 and CDR2 (germline): SGDLS, YYNGEE. The CDR3 loop is CASSVGTVFTDTQYF. CDR3 nucleotides: TGTGCCAGCAGCGTAGGGACAGTCTTCACAGATACGCAGTATTTT.

The chain links TRBV3-1 (or the pseudogene TRBV3-2) to TRBJ1-3; D unresolved. CDR1 is LGHDT and CDR2 is YNNKEL in the germline V gene (reference sequence). CDR3 length equals 15 residues. The V and J ends lost 4 bases and 0 bases respectively, with 10 bases between them. This CDR3 reads CASSLTPGSGNTIYF. The CDR3 nucleotides read TGTGCCAGCAGCCTTACCCCAGGCTCTGGAAACACCATATATTTT.

This clone was recorded at least ten times. The chain recombines TRBV7-3 with TRBJ1-1; 9 nucleotides agree with TRBD1. With V trimmed by 4 bases and J by 6 bases, 3 bases remained unmatched. Germline V gene data show CDR1 as SGHTA and CDR2 as FQGTGA. This CDR3 region has 13 residues. This CDR3 reads CASSYGTGSEAFF. The CDR3 DNA is TGTGCCAGCAGCTACGGGACAGGGTCTGAAGCTTTCTTT.

This sequence joins TRBV5-4 and TRBJ1-2, with unresolved D. This CDR3 comprises 17 residues. The V gene lost 2 bases and the J gene lost 0 bases, with 17 bases spanning the gap. CDR1 and CDR2 from the germline V gene are SGHNT and YYREEE (reference sequence). The CDR3 is CASSFFDLYAANYGYTF. CDR3 coding DNA: TGTGCCAGCAGCTTTTTCGATCTATACGCCGCTAACTATGGCTACACCTTC.

The V gene is TRBV21-1, the J gene TRBJ2-1; the table's D call, TRBD2, was not checked against the DNA. TRBV21-1 is recorded as a pseudogene. The CDR3 contains 13 residues. CDR3 sequence (DNA): TGTGCCAGCACTAACGACTACTACAATGAGCAGTTCTTC. Protein sequence: CASTNDYYNEQFF.

The chain couples TRBV19 to TRBJ1-6; 7 bases map to TRBD1. Trimming cost V 6 bases and J 4 bases; bases outside gene matches: 3. The germline CDR1 and CDR2 sequences are LNHDA and SQIVND (reference sequence). The CDR3 has 14 residues. CDR3 residues: CASRGTVYNSPLHF. CDR3 nucleotide sequence: TGTGCCAGTAGAGGGACAGTTTATAATTCACCCCTCCACTTT.

The rearrangement joins TRBV19 to TRBJ2-2; 9 nucleotides align to TRBD2. CDR1 LNHDA and CDR2 SQIVND come from the germline V gene (reference sequence). V dropped 6 bases and J dropped 2; count of bases not matched to a gene: 4. The CDR3 runs 15 residues. CDR3 region: CASSRGGGNTGELFF. CDR3 coding DNA: TGTGCCAGTAGCCGCGGGGGGGGAAACACCGGGGAGCTGTTTTTT.

This clone has just one count. V gene TRBV10-3 combines with J gene TRBJ2-1; 8 bases align to TRBD1. This CDR3 has 12 amino acids. Germline-derived CDR1 and CDR2 are ENHRY and SYGVKD. Unmatched junction bases numbered 4, after V lost 10 bases and J lost 5 bases. In DNA, the CDR3 is TGTGCCACTCAGGACAGGGACAATGAGCAGTTCTTC. This codes for CATQDRDNEQFF.

This clone was counted a few times. V gene TRBV29-1 combines with J gene TRBJ1-4; D is ambiguous. The CDR3 covers 13 residues. Looked up from germline, CDR1 is SQVTM and CDR2 is ANQGSEA. V dropped 7 bases and J dropped 5 bases, with 14 bases sitting between them. Written as DNA, the CDR3 is TGCAGCGCATCAGAACATCTGAATGAAAAACTGTTTTTT. It encodes CSASEHLNEKLFF.

The chain is built from TRBV11-2 and TRBJ2-5, with D possibly being TRBD1 (6 bases). Trimming stripped 2 bases from V and 2 bases from J, with 21 bases between. CDR1 is SGHAT, CDR2 FQNNGV, per germline. The CDR3 has 18 amino acids. The CDR3 DNA reads as TGTGCCAGCAGCTTAACTCGCCCGGGATGGGGGCAGCAAGAGACCCAGTACTTC. It translates to CASSLTRPGWGQQETQYF.

The V and J genes are TRBV7-2 and TRBJ1-5, with TRBD1 as a possible D gene (6 bases). The V and J ends lost 4 bases and 7 bases respectively, with 14 bases between them. The CDR3 has 14 amino acids. Germline CDR1 reads SGHTA; CDR2 reads FQGNSA. CDR3 bases: TGTGCCAGCAGCTCGAGGGGGGGTTGGCAGCCCCAGCATTTT. This codes for CASSSRGGWQPQHF. Full variable domain (rest looked up from reference TRBV7-2 and TRBJ1-5): GAGVSQSPSNKVTEKGKDVELRCDPISGHTALYWYRQSLGQGLEFLIYFQGNSAPDKSGLPSDRFSAERTGGSVSTLTIQRTQQEDSAVYLCASSSRGGWQPQHFGDGTRLSIL.

The chain employs TRBV6-5 and TRBJ1-4; D is undetermined. There are 15 residues in the CDR3. CDR1 is MNHEY, CDR2 SVGAGI, per germline. Trimming shortened V by 0 bases and J by 5 bases, and 10 bases separated the two germline ends. This chain's CDR3 is CASSYSAGRNEKLFF. The CDR3 DNA follows: TGTGCCAGCAGTTACTCGGCAGGTAGAAATGAAAAACTGTTTTTT.

CDR3 bases: TGTGCCAGCAGTGAAGGCGGGGGGTCAACATACACAGATACGCAGTATTTT. It encodes CASSEGGGSTYTDTQYF. The rearrangement joins TRBV6-1 to TRBJ2-3; TRBD2 aligns across 8 bases. CDR1 is MNHNS, CDR2 SASEGT, per germline. This CDR3 is 17 amino acids long. V shed 1 base, J shed 2 bases, and the junction held 8 bases outside the gene matches.

V is TRBV18 and J is TRBJ1-2; maybe TRBD1 (5 bases). The CDR3 length is 13 residues. Trimming took off 4 bases at V and 7 bases at J, with 13 bases between the two ends. In germline, CDR1 is KGHSH, CDR2 LQKENI. The CDR3 protein is CASSLARDAGYTF. The CDR3 nucleotides are TGTGCCAGCTCACTTGCCAGGGATGCTGGCTACACCTTC. Variable domain in full (rest from reference TRBV18 and TRBJ1-2): NAGVMQNPRHLVRRRGQEARLRCSPMKGHSHVYWYRQLPEEGLKFMVYLQKENIIDESGMPKERFSAEFPKEGPSILRIQQVVRGDSAAYFCASSLARDAGYTFGSGTRLTVV.

The gene calls are TRBV11-3 and TRBJ2-2; maybe TRBD1 (5 bases). This CDR3 is built from 15 residues. Trimming took off 5 bases at V and 2 bases at J, with 12 bases between the two ends. In germline, CDR1 is SGHNT, CDR2 YENEEA. CDR3 protein: CASSGRESNTGELFF. The DNA for the CDR3 is TGTGCCAGCAGCGGCAGGGAATCAAACACCGGGGAGCTGTTTTTT. The full variable domain, completed using reference TRBV11-3 and TRBJ2-2, is EAGVVQSPRYKIIEKKQPVAFWCNPISGHNTLYWYLQNLGQGPELLIRYENEEAVDDSQLPKDRFSAERLKGVDSTLKIQPAELGDSAVYLCASSGRESNTGELFFGEGSRLTVL.